Detailed here is one T cell receptor (beta chain). Its matching antigen is unknown. This sample was included in a study of cytomegalovirus exposure and HLA in healthy donors. Findings of the study overall: Earlier analysis looked at TCR beta V segments, and most were productive about 90% or about 30% of the time. The authors judged a highly shared variant cluster likely a sequencing artifact. In a later analysis, the majority of CMV-associated beta chains seemingly showed HLA restriction. It was approximately 160 TCR beta chains that were listed as cytomegalovirus-associated.

The PCR ran on 60 Vbeta and 13 Jbeta primers. Clones were sequenced by immunoSEQ multiplex PCR, and TCRdb holds only the in-frame ones, with some missing. Here the sample spans approximately 200,000 clones, less than 90% being singletons. The germline CDR1 and CDR2 sequences are WNHNN and SYGVQD (reference sequence). The CDR3 sequence is 17 residues long. Trimming removed 3 bases from V and 1 base from J, with 16 bases in between. The chain employs TRBV10-1 and TRBJ1-3; no firm D call. The TCR sequence derives from a boy aged 5-17 years in good health and CMV-seronegative. The specimen was PBMCs. The CDR3 protein is CASSESGYLTSGNTIYF. The DNA of the CDR3 is TGCGCCAGCAGTGAATCCGGTTACCTTACGTCTGGAAACACCATATATTTT.